The rows below give T cell receptor beta chains drawn from one sample of a study of blood T cell repertoires in COVID-19. Data came from immunoSEQ multiplex PCR; TCRdb stores just in-frame clones and leaves some out. The sample has approximately 210,000 clones, less than 90% seen once; the top ten hold just over 0.7%. The source material was peripheral blood. Every receptor here comes from a man aged 40-49 years with acute or convalescent COVID-19. Each CDR3 is given with its conserved first and last residue. The order of the fields is J gene, clone size, D gene, V gene, CDR3 DNA, CDR3 protein. D genes are given only for firm matches. Expanded clones are given a class, and other clones once, few, many or no size at all.

>TRBJ2-1|-|-|TRBV5-1
TGCGCCAGCAGCTTGGGGACTGTCTACAATGAGCAGTTCTTC
CASSLGTVYNEQFF
>TRBJ1-2|once|-|TRBV5-4
TGTGCCAGCAGCTTAGGGGGTACCCTCTTAGGCTACACCTTC
CASSLGGTLLGYTF
>TRBJ2-3|-|-|TRBV11-2
TGTGCCAGCAGCTTTACGGCGGGGACCACAGATACGCAGTATTTT
CASSFTAGTTDTQYF
>TRBJ2-1|-|TRBD1|TRBV27
TGTGCCAGCAGTTTTGGACAGGGGGCTTACGTTGAGCAGTTCTTC
CASSFGQGAYVEQFF
>TRBJ1-2|-|TRBD1|TRBV11-2
TGTGCCAGCAGCGGCGGGACAGGGGGTGGCTACACCTTC
CASSGGTGGGYTF
>TRBJ2-7|-|TRBD1|TRBV27
TGTGCCAGCAGTTCTTCCGGGACAGGGAACTACGAGCAGTACTTC
CASSSSGTGNYEQYF
>TRBJ2-1|-|TRBD1|TRBV5-1
TGCGCCAGCAGTTTTACTTTTCAGGGGGCTGAGCAGTTCTTC
CASSFTFQGAEQFF
>TRBJ2-1|-|TRBD1|TRBV11-3
TGTGCCAGCAGCCCTCAGACAGGGTCCTACAATGAGCAGTTCTTC
CASSPQTGSYNEQFF
>TRBJ2-5|few|TRBD2|TRBV10-1
TGCGCCAGCAGTGGGCCGGGACTAGCGAAAGAGACCCAGTACTTC
CASSGPGLAKETQYF
>TRBJ1-1|-|TRBD1|TRBV5-1
TGCGCCAGCAGCTATGGACAGGGCGCGCTTTTGAACACTGAAGCTTTCTTT
CASSYGQGALLNTEAFF
>TRBJ2-7|few|TRBD2|TRBV28
TGTGCCAGCAGTTCTCCGACTAGCGGGAGGGGTACCTACGAGCAGTACTTC
CASSSPTSGRGTYEQYF
>TRBJ1-5|-|-|TRBV15
TGTGCCACCAGCAGGAGTACGGTTGAAGGCGGTCAGCCCCAGCATTTT
CATSRSTVEGGQPQHF
>TRBJ2-3|-|TRBD2|TRBV19
TGTGCCAGTAGTGGACTAGCGGGGGTTGATACGCAGTATTTT
CASSGLAGVDTQYF
>TRBJ2-7|many|TRBD1|TRBV2
TGTGCCAGCAGTGAACAGGGGGTAACCTACGAGCAGTACTTC
CASSEQGVTYEQYF
>TRBJ2-4|-|-|TRBV6-5
TGTGCCAGCAGTTACTCTGGGTTTAGCCTAAACATTCAGTACTTC
CASSYSGFSLNIQYF
>TRBJ2-7|-|TRBD1|TRBV19
TGTGCCAGTAGTCAAGGACAGGGGTCGCCTTACGAGCAGTACTTC
CASSQGQGSPYEQYF
>TRBJ2-7|-|TRBD1|TRBV19
TGTGCCAGTAGTGCCTTCGGGACAGGGGCGCAATACGAGCAGTACTTC
CASSAFGTGAQYEQYF
>TRBJ1-1|-|TRBD1|TRBV5-6
TGTGCCAGCAGCCTCAGGGGGCTGAACACTGAAGCTTTCTTT
CASSLRGLNTEAFF
>TRBJ2-3|-|-|TRBV7-6
TGTGCCAGCAGCTTAACAGGGTCGGCAGATACGCAGTATTTT
CASSLTGSADTQYF
>TRBJ2-2|once|TRBD2|TRBV7-6
TGTGCCAGCAGCCCCGGGGGGACTGCGAACACCGGGGAGCTGTTTTTT
CASSPGGTANTGELFF
>TRBJ1-4|few|-|TRBV7-9
TGTGCCAGCAGCGACAGGTCAAATGAAAAACTGTTTTTT
CASSDRSNEKLFF
>TRBJ2-7|-|TRBD1|TRBV11-2
TGTGCCAGCAGGGGGGACAGGGACCACGAGCAGTACTTC
CASRGDRDHEQYF
>TRBJ1-3|few|-|TRBV5-1
TGCGCCAGCAGTCCGGGATATGGAAACACCATATATTTT
CASSPGYGNTIYF
>TRBJ2-7|-|TRBD2|TRBV27
TGTGCCAGCAGTTTGAGGAGCGGGAGTGCGGGCGACGAGCAGTACTTC
CASSLRSGSAGDEQYF
>TRBJ1-2|once|TRBD1|TRBV27
TGTGCCAGCAGTACGGACAGGGCCTACTATGGCTACACCTTC
CASSTDRAYYGYTF
>TRBJ1-2|-|TRBD1|TRBV7-9
TGTGCCAGCAGCCCCCCCACAGGGGGCGATGGCTACACCTTC
CASSPPTGGDGYTF
>TRBJ1-5|-|-|TRBV6-2/TRBV6-3
TGTGCCAGCAGTTACCCAGCGGCCGGGAATCAGCCCCAGCATTTT
CASSYPAAGNQPQHF
>TRBJ2-2|-|TRBD1|TRBV5-4
TGTGCCAGCAGCTTCAAGTTGGCAGGGGGTGCGAACACCGGGGAGCTGTTTTTT
CASSFKLAGGANTGELFF
>TRBJ1-6|-|TRBD1|TRBV28
TGTGCCAGCAGGATGGACAGGGTCAATTCACCCCTCCACTTT
CASRMDRVNSPLHF
>TRBJ2-5|-|TRBD2|TRBV3-1/TRBV3-2
TGTGCCAGCAGCCAAGCCTCACTAGCGGGGATAGGAGAGACCCAGTACTTC
CASSQASLAGIGETQYF
>TRBJ2-1|-|-|TRBV29-1
TGCAGCGTTCGATCGACTAGTTTGAATGAGCAGTTCTTC
CSVRSTSLNEQFF
>TRBJ2-2|-|TRBD1|TRBV28
TGTGCCAGCAGTTTCCCCAGACAGGGATGGAGGGAGCTGTTTTTT
CASSFPRQGWRELFF
>TRBJ2-5|-|TRBD2|TRBV27
TGTGCCAGCAGTTTAGATACTAGCGGGACGGAGACCCAGTACTTC
CASSLDTSGTETQYF
>TRBJ2-7|once|-|TRBV4-3
TGCGCCAGCAGCCATTTGGGGAGGAAACCCTACGAGCAGTACTTC
CASSHLGRKPYEQYF
>TRBJ2-1|-|-|TRBV19
TGTGCCAGTAGTACCAAGACAGAATACAATGAGCAGTTCTTC
CASSTKTEYNEQFF
>TRBJ2-7|-|TRBD2|TRBV4-2
TGTGCCAGCAGCCAAGTGCAGGCTAGCGGATACTTCTACGAGCAGTACTTC
CASSQVQASGYFYEQYF
>TRBJ2-5|-|TRBD2|TRBV28
TGTGCCAGCAGCCGCGTGGGGGGGGGTCGGGAGACCCAGTACTTC
CASSRVGGGRETQYF
>TRBJ1-2|-|-|TRBV6-5
TGTGCCAGCAGTCCCCGCGGCAACCCCTATGGCTACACCTTC
CASSPRGNPYGYTF
>TRBJ2-3|once|TRBD2|TRBV3-1/TRBV3-2
TGTGCCAGCAGCACTAGCGGGGGGGCGGGTGATACGCAGTATTTT
CASSTSGGAGDTQYF
>TRBJ1-4|-|TRBD1|TRBV2
TGTGCCAGCAGTGAAAGTTACCACAGGGGGCAAAAGGGAAAACTGTTTTTT
CASSESYHRGQKGKLFF
>TRBJ2-3|-|-|TRBV5-8
TGTGCCAGCAGCTTGGGTTGGTTAGCGGCAGCGAGGGGATCGGATACGCAGTATTTT
CASSLGWLAAARGSDTQYF
>TRBJ1-3|-|TRBD1|TRBV2
TGTGCCAGCAGTGATCGCGACAGGGGCTCTGGAAACACCATATATTTT
CASSDRDRGSGNTIYF
>TRBJ1-5|-|-|TRBV23-1
TGCGCCAGCAGTCAATTTATCGGGAGTCAGCCCCAGCATTTT
CASSQFIGSQPQHF
>TRBJ2-7|-|TRBD2|TRBV9
TGTGCCAGCAGCGTAGGGACTAGCGGAACCTACGAGCAGTACTTC
CASSVGTSGTYEQYF
>TRBJ2-7|-|-|TRBV27
TGTGCCAGCAGCCCTCTTAATTTCCTCTACGAGCAGTACTTC
CASSPLNFLYEQYF